Below, 19 T cell receptor beta chains from the same sample are listed, as sequenced in a study of a mutant IDH1 vaccine in newly diagnosed glioma. TCRdb's table, derived via immunoSEQ multiplex PCR, lists solely in-frame clones and lacks some. The sample lists 35,000 to 50,000 clones, approximately 83% occurring once. Noted time point: week 35, safety follow-up. Doses comprised 300 ug of mutant IDH1 20-mer peptide each, plus topical imiquimod. Their antigens are not known. The sequencing used PBMCs, collected from a glioma patient whose treatment included an IDH1 peptide vaccine. These receptor sequences come from a woman between 45 and 60 years old with glioma.

The chain combines TRBV4-1 with TRBJ1-5, with unresolved D. CDR1 and CDR2 (germline): MGHRA, YSYEKL. This CDR3 contains 13 residues. Trimming removed 0 bases at V and 5 bases at J, with 5 bases between. The CDR3 is CASSQERDQPQHF. Here the CDR3 DNA reads TGCGCCAGCAGCCAAGAGAGGGATCAGCCCCAGCATTTT.

This clone has a handful of counts. The rearrangement joins TRBV6-5 to TRBJ1-2, with no clear D. Germline V gives CDR1 MNHEY, CDR2 SVGAGI. V lost 5 bases, J lost 4 bases, and 14 bases lay in between. This CDR3 has 14 residues. CDR3 loop: CASSALDGLYGYTF. CDR3 DNA: TGTGCCAGCAGTGCCCTTGACGGTCTCTATGGCTACACCTTC.

Note on this clone: The same CDR3 also results from other DNA sequences found in this sample. The chain employs TRBV9 and TRBJ1-5; D is ambiguous. Deletions cut 0 bases from V and 0 bases from J, with 4 bases between. The V gene's germline CDR1 is SGDLS and CDR2 YYNGEE. The CDR3 has 14 residues. The DNA of the CDR3 is TGTGCCAGCAGCGTAGACGGTAGCAATCAGCCCCAGCATTTT. Protein product: CASSVDGSNQPQHF. The whole variable domain, remainder taken from reference TRBV9 and TRBJ1-5, is DSGVTQTPKHLITATGQRVTLRCSPRSGDLSVYWYQQSLDQGLQFLIQYYNGEERAKGNILERFSAQQFPDLHSELNLSSLELGDSALYFCASSVDGSNQPQHFGDGTRLSIL.

The chain has TRBV5-1 and TRBJ1-2, with D possibly TRBD1 on 6 matching bases. V dropped 4 bases and J dropped 8 bases, with 12 bases sitting between them. This CDR3 region has 12 residues. Germline V gene data show CDR1 as SGHRS and CDR2 as YFSETQ. CDR3 sequence (DNA): TGCGCCAGCAGCGGACAGAAGTCGGGCTACACCTTC. It yields the protein CASSGQKSGYTF. The complete variable domain, with remaining parts taken from reference TRBV5-1 and TRBJ1-2, reads KAGVTQTPRYLIKTRGQQVTLSCSPISGHRSVSWYQQTPGQGLQFLFEYFSETQRNKGNFPGRFSGRQFSNSRSEMNVSTLELGDSALYLCASSGQKSGYTFGSGTRLTVV.

The chain combines TRBV4-3 with TRBJ2-5; D perhaps matches TRBD1 (6 bases). CDR1 LGHNA and CDR2 YSLEER come from the germline V gene. V lost 0 bases and J lost 2, with 10 bases in between. CDR3 length: 15 amino acids. CDR3 amino acids: CASSQDRGAQETQYF. In DNA form, the CDR3 reads TGCGCCAGCAGCCAAGACAGGGGTGCGCAAGAGACCCAGTACTTC.

The rearrangement links TRBV19 to TRBJ1-2; no clear D. The CDR3 sequence is 14 residues long. Germline values: CDR1 LNHDA, CDR2 SQIVND (reference sequence). Trimming took off 4 bases at V and 2 bases at J, with 11 bases between the two ends. In DNA form, the CDR3 reads TGTGCCAGTAGTAACCTCCCTAGGAACTATGGCTACACCTTC. Protein sequence: CASSNLPRNYGYTF.

The chain carries TRBV5-4 and TRBJ1-6, with TRBD1 identical over 9 bases. The V gene's germline CDR1 is SGHNT and CDR2 YYREEE (reference sequence). The CDR3 runs to 16 residues. Trimming cost V 3 bases and J 10 bases; bases outside gene matches: 11. This chain's CDR3 is CASSSGTGSWGSPLHF. The DNA for the CDR3 is TGTGCCAGCAGCTCCGGGACAGGGAGTTGGGGATCACCCCTCCACTTT.

The gene calls are TRBV5-1 and TRBJ2-3, with D hard to call. The CDR3 is made up of 14 amino acids. Germline V gene lookup returns CDR1 SGHRS and CDR2 YFSETQ. Between the trimmed V and J ends, which lost 4 bases and 6 bases, there was a span of 15 bases. CDR3 in amino acids: CASSLDTDVDTQYF. CDR3 bases: TGCGCCAGCAGCCTTGACACCGATGTGGATACGCAGTATTTT.

V is TRBV5-1 and J is TRBJ1-5; TRBD1 aligns across 7 bases. This CDR3 spans 13 amino acids. Per germline, CDR1 SGHRS and CDR2 YFSETQ. V dropped 5 bases and J dropped 1; count of bases not matched to a gene: 0. The CDR3 DNA follows: TGCGCCAGCAGACAGGGGAGCAATCAGCCCCAGCATTTT. This gives the protein CASRQGSNQPQHF.

The J gene is TRBJ2-3, the V gene TRBV4-3, with a tentative D call TRBD2 (5 bases). This CDR3 has 15 residues. Germline assignment: CDR1 LGHNA and CDR2 YSLEER. V lost 0 bases, J lost 4 bases, and 11 bases lay in between. CDR3 amino acids: CASSQDRGFSDTQYF. The CDR3, as DNA: TGCGCCAGCAGCCAAGACCGGGGTTTCTCAGATACGCAGTATTTT.

The chain joins TRBV2 to TRBJ2-2; TRBD1 matches 9 bases. The CDR3 length is 14 residues. The germline gives CDR1 SNHLY, CDR2 FYNNEI. CDR3 nucleotides: TGTGCAGGGCAGGGACAGGGGAACACCGGGGAGCTGTTTTTT. This gives the protein CAGQGQGNTGELFF.

V usage is TRBV5-1 and J usage is TRBJ1-5; D is unresolved. Trimming cost V 0 bases and J 6 bases, with 13 bases left between them. Germline V gene sequence: CDR1 SGHRS, CDR2 YFSETQ. This CDR3 spans 15 amino acids. The CDR3 nucleotides are TGCGCCAGCAGCTTGGATGGTGAGCCTTTTCAGCCCCAGCATTTT. This gives the protein CASSLDGEPFQPQHF.

This chain connects TRBV6-1 to TRBJ1-3, with D uncertain. Germline V gene sequence: CDR1 MNHNS, CDR2 SASEGT. The length of the CDR3 is 15 residues. V lost 2 bases, J lost 3 bases, and 11 bases lay in between. This chain's CDR3 is CASSEQGFGGNTIYF. The CDR3 region has the DNA TGTGCCAGCAGTGAACAAGGGTTCGGTGGAAACACCATATATTTT.

The chain uses TRBV27 and TRBJ1-1, with TRBD1 identical over 10 bases. V lost 6 bases and J lost 0; bases outside the gene matches: 7. Germline CDR1 reads MNHEY; CDR2 reads SMNVEV (reference sequence). This CDR3 spans 16 amino acids. CDR3 nucleotide sequence: TGTGCCAGCAGACGATCCGGGACAGGGGTGAACACTGAAGCTTTCTTT. This translates into CASRRSGTGVNTEAFF.

This chain links TRBV9 with TRBJ2-7; 7 bases agree with TRBD2. Germline CDR1 SGDLS, CDR2 YYNGEE. V was clipped by 4 bases and J by 0 bases; unmatched bases: 7. CDR3 length: 15 residues. The CDR3 nucleotides read TGTGCCAGCAGCTTCCGGGGGGACCCCTCCTACGAGCAGTACTTC. Translation gives CASSFRGDPSYEQYF.

The gene calls are TRBV5-8 and TRBJ2-3; 9 nucleotides line up with TRBD1. Trimming cost V 7 bases and J 8 bases; bases outside gene matches: 8. Germline loops: CDR1 SGHTS, CDR2 YDEGEE. The CDR3 runs to 13 residues. The CDR3 sequence: CASAGQGVSTQYF. The CDR3 DNA reads TGTGCCAGCGCGGGACAGGGTGTTAGTACGCAGTATTTT.

The V call is TRBV10-1, the J call TRBJ1-2; D is possibly TRBD1 (6 bases). V lost 2 bases and J lost 3, with 22 bases in between. Germline loops: CDR1 WNHNN, CDR2 SYGVQD (reference sequence). The length of the CDR3 is 18 residues. Written as DNA, the CDR3 is TGCGCCAGCAGTGAGAGCCGGGACACCCGAAATTATGACTATGGCTACACCTTC. It translates to CASSESRDTRNYDYGYTF.

This chain joins TRBV6-5 and TRBJ2-3, with TRBD2 matching over 13 bases. CDR3 length: 16 amino acids. The junction had 4 bases not matched to a gene; V was cut back by 4 bases and J by 3 bases. Germline V CDR1 and CDR2: MNHEY, SVGAGI. The CDR3 sequence is CASSLLAGGLTDTQYF. Here the CDR3 DNA reads TGTGCCAGCAGTTTACTAGCGGGGGGGCTTACAGATACGCAGTATTTT.

The chain couples TRBV30 to TRBJ1-1; possibly TRBD1 for D (6 bases). V gave up 1 base and J gave up 2 bases, with 11 bases separating them. Germline assignment: CDR1 GTSNPN and CDR2 SVGIG (reference sequence). The CDR3 loop spans 14 amino acids. This chain's CDR3 is CAWSAGHQNTEAFF. The CDR3, as DNA: TGTGCCTGGAGTGCGGGACATCAAAACACTGAAGCTTTCTTT.